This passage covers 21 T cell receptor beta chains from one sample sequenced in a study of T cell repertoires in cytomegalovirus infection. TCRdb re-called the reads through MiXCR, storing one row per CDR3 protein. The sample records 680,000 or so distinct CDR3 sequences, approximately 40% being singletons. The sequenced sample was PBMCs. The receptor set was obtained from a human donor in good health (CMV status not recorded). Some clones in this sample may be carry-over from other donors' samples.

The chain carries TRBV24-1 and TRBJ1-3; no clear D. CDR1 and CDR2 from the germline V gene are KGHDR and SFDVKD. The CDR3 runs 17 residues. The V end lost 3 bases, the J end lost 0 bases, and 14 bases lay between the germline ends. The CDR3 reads CATSDPEDATSGNTIYF. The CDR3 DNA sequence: TGTGCCACCAGTGATCCCGAGGACGCTACCTCTGGAAACACCATATATTTT.

The CDR3, as DNA: TGCAGCGTTGGGGCAGGGACTTCCAATGGGTACGAGCAGTACTTC. This gives the protein CSVGAGTSNGYEQYF. This sequence joins TRBV29-1 and TRBJ2-7; D possibly corresponds to TRBD2 (6 bases). Per the germline V gene, CDR1 is SQVTM and CDR2 is ANQGSEA. The CDR3 is 15 amino acids. V shed 4 bases and J shed 4 bases, with 20 bases lying between them.

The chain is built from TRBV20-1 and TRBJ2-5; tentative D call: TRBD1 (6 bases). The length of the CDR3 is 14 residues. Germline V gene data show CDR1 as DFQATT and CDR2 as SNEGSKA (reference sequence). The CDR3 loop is CRPRGRGLQETQYF. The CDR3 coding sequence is TGCAGACCCAGGGGAAGAGGCCTCCAAGAGACCCAGTACTTC.

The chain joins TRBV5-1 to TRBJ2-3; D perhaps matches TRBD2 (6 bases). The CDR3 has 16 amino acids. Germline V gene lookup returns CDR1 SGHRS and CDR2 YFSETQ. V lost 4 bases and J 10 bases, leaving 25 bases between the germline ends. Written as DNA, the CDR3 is TGCGCCAGCAGCGCACGGGACTTAAACCCAACCCTTCCGCAGTATTTT. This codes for CASSARDLNPTLPQYF.

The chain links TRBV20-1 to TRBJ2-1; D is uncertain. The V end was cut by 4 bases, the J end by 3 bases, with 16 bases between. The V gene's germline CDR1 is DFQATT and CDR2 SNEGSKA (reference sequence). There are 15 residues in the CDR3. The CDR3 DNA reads TGCAGTGCTATCTTAAGGCGCAACTTCTACAATGAGCAGTTCTTC. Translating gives CSAILRRNFYNEQFF.

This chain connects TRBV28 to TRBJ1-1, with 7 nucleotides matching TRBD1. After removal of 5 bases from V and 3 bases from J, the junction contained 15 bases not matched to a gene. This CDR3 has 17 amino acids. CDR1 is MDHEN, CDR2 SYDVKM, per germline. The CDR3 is CASSIFPRGPTDTEAFF. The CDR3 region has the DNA TGTGCCAGCAGTATTTTTCCTAGGGGGCCAACGGACACTGAAGCTTTCTTT.

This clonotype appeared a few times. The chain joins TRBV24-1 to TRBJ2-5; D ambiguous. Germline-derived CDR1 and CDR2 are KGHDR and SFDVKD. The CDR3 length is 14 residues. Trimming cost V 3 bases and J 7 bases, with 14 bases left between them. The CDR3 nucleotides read TGTGCCACCAGTGATCGGCAGCTACGCGGGACCCAGTACTTC. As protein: CATSDRQLRGTQYF.

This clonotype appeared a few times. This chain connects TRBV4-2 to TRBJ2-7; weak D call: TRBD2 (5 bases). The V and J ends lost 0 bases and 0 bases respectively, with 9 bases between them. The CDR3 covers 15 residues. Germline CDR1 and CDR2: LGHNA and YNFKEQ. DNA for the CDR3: TGTGCCAGCAGCCAAGAGGAGGATAGCTCCTACGAGCAGTACTTC. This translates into CASSQEEDSSYEQYF.

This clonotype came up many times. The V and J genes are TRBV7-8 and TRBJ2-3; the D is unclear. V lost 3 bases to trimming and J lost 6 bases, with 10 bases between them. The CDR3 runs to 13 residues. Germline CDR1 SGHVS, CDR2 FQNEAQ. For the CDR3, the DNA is TGTGCCAGCAGCTTGGTACCGGAGGATACGCAGTATTTT. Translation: CASSLVPEDTQYF.

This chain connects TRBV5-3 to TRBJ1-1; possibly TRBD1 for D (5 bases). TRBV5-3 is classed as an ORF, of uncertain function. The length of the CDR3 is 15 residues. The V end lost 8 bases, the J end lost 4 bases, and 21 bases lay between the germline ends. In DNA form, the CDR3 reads TGTGCCAGCAGCCTGGAGGTGGGAAGGGGCACTGAAGCTTTCTTT. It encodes CASSLEVGRGTEAFF.

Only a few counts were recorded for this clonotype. Written as DNA, the CDR3 is TGTGCCAGCAGCTTAGATGGAGCAGCCTACGAGCAGTACTTC. It is translated as CASSLDGAAYEQYF. The gene calls are TRBV11-2 and TRBJ2-7; D is uncertain. Trimming shortened V by 0 bases and J by 2 bases, and 8 bases separated the two germline ends. Germline values: CDR1 SGHAT, CDR2 FQNNGV. The CDR3 runs 14 residues.

DNA for the CDR3: TGTGCCAGCAGCCCCGGCCGGGACAGGTGGGCTGAAGCTTTCTTT. Residues: CASSPGRDRWAEAFF. This sequence joins TRBV14 and TRBJ1-1, with 8 bases lining up with TRBD1. The V gene's germline CDR1 is SGHDN and CDR2 FVKESK. V gave up 4 bases and J gave up 6 bases; unmatched junction bases: 10. CDR3 size: 15 residues.

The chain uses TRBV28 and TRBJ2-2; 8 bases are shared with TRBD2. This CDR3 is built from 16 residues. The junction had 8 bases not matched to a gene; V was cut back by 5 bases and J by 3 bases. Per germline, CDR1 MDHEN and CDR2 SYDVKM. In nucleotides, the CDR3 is TGTGCCAGCAGTGAAGCGGGGGCCCCCCACACCGGGGAGCTGTTTTTT. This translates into CASSEAGAPHTGELFF.

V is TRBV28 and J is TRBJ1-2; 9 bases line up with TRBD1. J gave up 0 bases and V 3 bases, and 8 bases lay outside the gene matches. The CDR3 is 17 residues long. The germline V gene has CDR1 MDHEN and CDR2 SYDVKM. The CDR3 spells CASSFVGQGVSNYGYTF. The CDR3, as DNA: TGTGCCAGCAGTTTTGTGGGACAGGGCGTCTCTAACTATGGCTACACCTTC.

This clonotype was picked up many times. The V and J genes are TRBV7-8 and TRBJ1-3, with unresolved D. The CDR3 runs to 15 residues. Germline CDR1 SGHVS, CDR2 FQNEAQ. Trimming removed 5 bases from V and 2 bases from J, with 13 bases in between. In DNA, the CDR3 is TGTGCCAGCAGCGAAGGACCTGGAGCTGGAAACACCATATATTTT. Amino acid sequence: CASSEGPGAGNTIYF. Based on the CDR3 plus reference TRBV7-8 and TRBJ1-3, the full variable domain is GAGVSQSPRYKVAKRGQDVALRCDPISGHVSLFWYQQALGQGPEFLTYFQNEAQLDKSGLPSDRFFAERPEGSVSTLKIQRTQQEDSAVYLCASSEGPGAGNTIYFGEGSWLTVV.

This CDR3 is CASSSPRTGTSGGQGEQFF. DNA of the CDR3: TGTGCCAGCAGCTCGCCCCGGACCGGGACTAGCGGGGGGCAGGGTGAGCAGTTCTTC. The chain couples TRBV11-2 to TRBJ2-1; 15 positions match TRBD2. After removal of 4 bases from V and 9 bases from J, the junction contained 16 bases not matched to a gene. The V gene's germline CDR1 is SGHAT and CDR2 FQNNGV. This CDR3 has 19 amino acids.

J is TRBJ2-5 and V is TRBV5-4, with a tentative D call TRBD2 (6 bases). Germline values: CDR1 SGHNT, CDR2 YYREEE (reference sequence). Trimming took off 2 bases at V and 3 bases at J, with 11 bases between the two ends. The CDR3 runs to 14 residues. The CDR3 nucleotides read TGTGCCAGCAGCTTAGGTGGCGGGGAAGAGACCCAGTACTTC. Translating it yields CASSLGGGEETQYF.

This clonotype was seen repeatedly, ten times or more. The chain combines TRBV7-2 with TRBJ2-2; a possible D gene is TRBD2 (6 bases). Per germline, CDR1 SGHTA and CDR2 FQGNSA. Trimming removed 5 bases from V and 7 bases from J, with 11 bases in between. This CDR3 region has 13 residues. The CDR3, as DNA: TGTGCCAGCAGCCTACTAGCTTTCGGGGAGCTGTTTTTT. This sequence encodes CASSLLAFGELFF. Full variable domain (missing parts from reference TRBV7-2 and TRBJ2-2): GAGVSQSPSNKVTEKGKDVELRCDPISGHTALYWYRQSLGQGLEFLIYFQGNSAPDKSGLPSDRFSAERTGGSVSTLTIQRTQQEDSAVYLCASSLLAFGELFFGEGSRLTVL.

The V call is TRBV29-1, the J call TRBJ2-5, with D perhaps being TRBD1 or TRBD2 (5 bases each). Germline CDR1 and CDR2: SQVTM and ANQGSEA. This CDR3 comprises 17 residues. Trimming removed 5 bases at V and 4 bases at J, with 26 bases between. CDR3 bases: TGCAGCGTTTGCCGCCCGGGGACGGGCGTATTGGGAGAGACCCAGTACTTC. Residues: CSVCRPGTGVLGETQYF.

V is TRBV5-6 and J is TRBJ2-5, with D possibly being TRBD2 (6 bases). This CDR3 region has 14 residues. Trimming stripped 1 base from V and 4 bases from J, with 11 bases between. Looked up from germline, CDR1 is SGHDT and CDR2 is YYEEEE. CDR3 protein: CASSLYGSGETQYF. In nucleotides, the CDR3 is TGTGCCAGCAGCTTGTACGGGAGTGGAGAGACCCAGTACTTC.

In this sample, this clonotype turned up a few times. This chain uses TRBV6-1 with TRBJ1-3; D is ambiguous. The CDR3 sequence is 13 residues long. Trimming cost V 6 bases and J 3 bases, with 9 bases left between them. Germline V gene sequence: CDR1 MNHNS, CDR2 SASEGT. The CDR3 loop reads CASRRTDGNTIYF. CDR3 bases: TGTGCCAGCAGGCGGACCGATGGAAACACCATATATTTT.